The 15 T cell receptor beta chains below all came from one sample that was sequenced in a study of blood T cell repertoires in COVID-19. Clones were read by immunoSEQ multiplex PCR, and TCRdb kept only the in-frame ones, dropping some. The repertoire holds about 50,000 clones, 70% to 90% seen once, with around 13% in the top ten. Sequencing was done on a sample of peripheral blood. All receptors come from a human donor in a cohort sampled during active COVID-19.

V gene TRBV19 combines with J gene TRBJ2-3; TRBD2 is a possible D gene (5 bases). The CDR3 is made up of 14 amino acids. Germline loops: CDR1 LNHDA, CDR2 SQIVND (reference sequence). The ends were cut back, 7 bases at V and 4 bases at J, with 15 bases in the middle. Here the CDR3 reads CASMSRTGADTQYF. Written as DNA, the CDR3 is TGTGCCAGTATGTCCCGGACCGGGGCAGATACGCAGTATTTT.

CDR3 bases: TGTGCCAGCAGCCAATTCTCTAGCACAGATACGCAGTATTTT. Protein product: CASSQFSSTDTQYF. V is TRBV14 and J is TRBJ2-3, with unresolved D. Deletions cut 2 bases from V and 0 bases from J, with 6 bases between. The CDR3 length is 14 residues. The germline gives CDR1 SGHDN, CDR2 FVKESK. Full variable domain (outside the CDR3, taken from reference TRBV14 and TRBJ2-3): EAGVTQFPSHSVIEKGQTVTLRCDPISGHDNLYWYRRVMGKEIKFLLHFVKESKQDESGMPNNRFLAERTGGTYSTLKVQPAELEDSGVYFCASSQFSSTDTQYFGPGTRLTVL.

CDR3 coding DNA: TGTGCCATCAATCCCAGGGAGGGATTCTATGGCTACACCTTC. It yields the protein CAINPREGFYGYTF. This chain links TRBV10-3 with TRBJ1-2; D is perhaps TRBD1 (5 bases). Germline assignment: CDR1 ENHRY and CDR2 SYGVKD. The CDR3 runs to 14 residues. Trimming removed 7 bases from V and 4 bases from J, with 16 bases in between.

The chain couples TRBV9 to TRBJ1-1; D gene uncertain. Germline CDR1 SGDLS, CDR2 YYNGEE. V lost 0 bases, J lost 1 base, and 4 bases lay in between. The CDR3 is made up of 13 amino acids. This CDR3 is CASSVAGNTEAFF. For the CDR3, the DNA is TGTGCCAGCAGCGTAGCGGGGAACACTGAAGCTTTCTTT.

This clone was seen only once. The rearrangement links TRBV11-2 to TRBJ2-7, with D maybe TRBD1 (5 bases). This CDR3 region has 16 residues. Trimming pared 7 bases from V and 3 bases from J, leaving 22 bases between. The germline V gene has CDR1 SGHAT and CDR2 FQNNGV. CDR3: CASTHFTYRIGYEQYF. The CDR3, as DNA: TGTGCCAGCACCCACTTTACTTACAGGATTGGCTACGAGCAGTACTTC.

This chain uses TRBV5-1 with TRBJ2-1; a possible D gene is TRBD2 (5 bases). The germline CDR1 and CDR2 sequences are SGHRS and YFSETQ. The V end lost 4 bases, the J end lost 1 base, and 15 bases lay between the germline ends. The CDR3 spans 16 residues. This CDR3 is CASSLQSSMSYNEQFF. DNA of the CDR3: TGCGCCAGCAGCCTGCAATCTAGCATGTCCTACAATGAGCAGTTCTTC.

The chain uses TRBV27 and TRBJ1-2; weak D call: TRBD1 (6 bases). Looked up from germline, CDR1 is MNHEY and CDR2 is SMNVEV (reference sequence). Trimming took off 5 bases at V and 7 bases at J, with 23 bases between the two ends. The CDR3 is made up of 16 amino acids. CDR3 residues: CASSPGEGLGRSGYTF. DNA for the CDR3: TGTGCCAGCAGTCCAGGGGAGGGGTTGGGGAGAAGTGGCTACACCTTC.

This clone was seen only a few times. CDR3 protein: CASSLGQVGYTF. Here the CDR3 DNA reads TGCGCCAGCAGCTTGGGACAGGTCGGCTACACCTTC. The gene calls are TRBV5-1 and TRBJ1-2, with D maybe TRBD1 (6 bases). The ends were cut back, 0 bases at V and 8 bases at J, with 8 bases in the middle. The CDR3 contains 12 residues. The V gene's germline CDR1 is SGHRS and CDR2 YFSETQ.

This clone was observed a few times. The V call is TRBV5-5, the J call TRBJ2-7; 9 nucleotides agree with TRBD1. Germline V gene lookup returns CDR1 SGHKS and CDR2 YYEKEE (reference sequence). The CDR3 loop spans 17 amino acids. With V trimmed by 2 bases and J by 3 bases, 12 bases remained unmatched. The CDR3 DNA follows: TGTGCCAGCAGCTTTAGGACAGGGGTAAATCTAGGCTACGAGCAGTACTTC. Translating gives CASSFRTGVNLGYEQYF.

The V and J genes are TRBV15 and TRBJ1-1; no clear D gene. The CDR3 is 15 amino acids. V was shortened by 0 bases and J by 4 bases, with 12 bases between the two germline ends. The germline CDR1 and CDR2 sequences are LNHNV and YYDKDF (reference sequence). The CDR3 spells CATSREIGSGTEAFF. The CDR3 DNA follows: TGTGCCACCAGCAGAGAGATCGGGTCTGGCACTGAAGCTTTCTTT.

The chain combines TRBV6-2 or TRBV6-3 with TRBJ1-1; D is possibly TRBD1 (6 bases). There are 12 residues in the CDR3. V was trimmed by 4 bases and J by 4 bases, leaving 7 bases between them. Germline V gene lookup returns CDR1 MNHEY and CDR2 SVGEGT. The CDR3 loop is CASSSRGTEAFF. The DNA for the CDR3 is TGTGCCAGCAGTTCCAGGGGCACTGAAGCTTTCTTT.

The gene calls are TRBV4-1 and TRBJ2-2, with 7 bases aligning to TRBD1. V shed 4 bases, J shed 2 bases, and the junction held 7 bases outside the gene matches. CDR1 is MGHRA, CDR2 YSYEKL, per germline. This CDR3 has 16 residues. CDR3 DNA: TGCGCCAGCAGCCCTCTGGGACAGTCAAACACCGGGGAGCTGTTTTTT. Translated: CASSPLGQSNTGELFF.

This clone was picked up a small number of times. This chain uses TRBV6-5 with TRBJ2-1; TRBD1 aligns across 9 bases. V dropped 1 base and J dropped 5; count of bases not matched to a gene: 6. Germline loops: CDR1 MNHEY, CDR2 SVGAGI. This CDR3 region has 16 residues. CDR3 loop: CASSYLPGQGHNEQFF. CDR3 bases: TGTGCCAGCAGTTACTTACCCGGACAGGGGCACAATGAGCAGTTCTTC.

The V call is TRBV11-3, the J call TRBJ2-5; 9 bases match TRBD1. CDR1 is SGHNT, CDR2 YENEEA, per germline. The CDR3 is 14 amino acids. V was pared by 6 bases and J by 4 bases, with 6 bases of the junction left unmatched. The CDR3 protein is CASSRTGGGETQYF. The CDR3 coding sequence is TGTGCCAGCAGTCGAACAGGGGGCGGAGAGACCCAGTACTTC.

The chain couples TRBV9 to TRBJ1-1; 7 bases match TRBD1. CDR3 length: 14 residues. With 3 bases clipped from V and 7 bases from J, the junction kept 9 bases outside the gene matches. Germline loops: CDR1 SGDLS, CDR2 YYNGEE. CDR3 nucleotide sequence: TGTGCCAGCAGCGCGGGTCCAGGGGGGAGTGAAGCTTTCTTT. This gives the protein CASSAGPGGSEAFF.